This T cell receptor (beta chain) came from a study of technical replicates of blood from a few donors. The CDR3 consists of 18 residues. Germline V gene sequence: CDR1 SGHDT, CDR2 YYEEEE. V shed 1 base, J shed 0 bases, and the junction held 8 bases outside the gene matches. The sample holds one count of this clone. Profiling relied on immunoSEQ multiplex PCR, and the TCRdb table lists in-frame clones only, not all of them. The table has around 80,000 clones, over 75% seen once. This TCR came from a human donor in good health. The sequenced sample was T cells isolated from PBMCs. The chain carries TRBV5-6 and TRBJ2-3, with 10 positions matching TRBD2. The CDR3 sequence is CASSLSSGRWSSTDTQYF. The CDR3 DNA follows: TGTGCCAGCAGCTTGAGTAGCGGGAGGTGGAGTAGCACAGATACGCAGTATTTT.